This TCR beta chain was sequenced during a study of cytotoxic CD8 clonotypes in ibrutinib-treated CLL. Looking at the study overall: The group held roughly ten relapsed/refractory and around 14 treatment-naive patients, with roughly 17 IGHV unmutated. Partial response was seen in roughly 25 patients and complete response in 2; after median around six years, around 15 stayed remitted, roughly 12 progressed.

Trimming removed 0 bases at V and 6 bases at J, with 21 bases between. This CDR3 has 17 residues. Germline CDR1 and CDR2: PRHDT and FYEKMQ (reference sequence). The data were produced by immunoSEQ multiplex PCR, yet TCRdb's version contains in-frame clones alone and is incomplete. This sample has more than 200,000 clones, with around 75% found just once. The receptor comes from a human donor with chronic lymphocytic leukemia. The chain carries TRBV13 and TRBJ2-7; a possible D gene is TRBD1 (6 bases). The sample in question was PBMCs, obtained after 12 months of ibrutinib treatment. CDR3 sequence reads: CASSLGGFGQSLSEQYF. CDR3 DNA: TGTGCCAGCAGCTTAGGAGGGTTCGGACAGAGCCTCTCCGAGCAGTACTTC. The complete variable domain, with remaining parts taken from reference TRBV13 and TRBJ2-7, reads AAGVIQSPRHLIKEKRETATLKCYPIPRHDTVYWYQQGPGQDPQFLISFYEKMQSDKGSIPDRFSAQQFSDYHSELNMSSLELGDSALYFCASSLGGFGQSLSEQYFGPGTRLTVT.